This T cell receptor beta chain is from a study of post-analysis software for immune sequencing data. Incorporated into the TCR beta cDNA libraries were unique molecular identifiers, which served to reduce PCR and sequencing biases. From the PCR reads, TCRdb called clonotypes with MiXCR, one entry per CDR3 protein. This table has approximately 730,000 distinct CDR3 sequences, 46% appearing once. Study results and limitations: Patients had higher frequencies than controls of five or six TRBV segments, including TRBV5-6, TRBV5-1 and TRBV20-1.

Comment on this clonotype: Its cognate antigen is unknown. The junction departs from the called germline gene at one end, perhaps through a read error.

Germline loops: CDR1 SGHVS, CDR2 FQNEAQ. The CDR3 runs 15 residues. This clonotype originated in a girl aged 10 to 17 with multiple sclerosis. The source material was blood. V usage is TRBV7-8 and J usage is TRBJ2-7; D might be TRBD1 (6 bases). The CDR3 DNA is TGCGCCAGCAGCCAAACTAAGCGGACAGCCTACGAGCAGTACTTC. Its translation: CASSQTKRTAYEQYF.